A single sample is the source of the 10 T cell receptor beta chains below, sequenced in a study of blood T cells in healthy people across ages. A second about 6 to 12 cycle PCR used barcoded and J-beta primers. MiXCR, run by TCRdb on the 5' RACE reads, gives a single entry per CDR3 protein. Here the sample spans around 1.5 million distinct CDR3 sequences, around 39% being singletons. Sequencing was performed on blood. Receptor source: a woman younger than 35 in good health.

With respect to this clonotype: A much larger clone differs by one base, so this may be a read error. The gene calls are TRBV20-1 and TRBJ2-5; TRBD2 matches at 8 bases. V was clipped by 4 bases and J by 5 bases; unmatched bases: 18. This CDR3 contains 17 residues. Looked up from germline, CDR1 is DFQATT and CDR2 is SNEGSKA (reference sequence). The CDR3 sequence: CSATVPFGERGIETQYF. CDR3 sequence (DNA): TGCAGTGCTACGGTTCCCTTCGGGGAGCGGGGGATTGAGACCCAGTACTTC.

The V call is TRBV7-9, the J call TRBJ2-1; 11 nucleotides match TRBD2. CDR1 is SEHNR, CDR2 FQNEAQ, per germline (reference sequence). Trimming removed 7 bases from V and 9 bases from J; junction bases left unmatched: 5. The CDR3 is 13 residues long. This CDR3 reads CASNLLAGGEQFF. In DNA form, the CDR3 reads TGTGCCAGCAACCTCCTAGCGGGGGGTGAGCAGTTCTTC.

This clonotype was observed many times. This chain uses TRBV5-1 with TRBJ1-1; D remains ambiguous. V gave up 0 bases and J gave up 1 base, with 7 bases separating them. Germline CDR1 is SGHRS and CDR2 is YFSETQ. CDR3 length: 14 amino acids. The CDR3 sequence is CASSLGSPNTEAFF. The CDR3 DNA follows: TGCGCCAGCAGCTTGGGCAGTCCGAACACTGAAGCTTTCTTT.

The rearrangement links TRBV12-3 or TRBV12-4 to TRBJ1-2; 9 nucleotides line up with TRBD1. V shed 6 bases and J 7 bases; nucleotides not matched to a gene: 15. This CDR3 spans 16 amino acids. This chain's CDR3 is CASSIHGGTGSSGYTF. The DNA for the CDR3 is TGTGCCAGCAGCATTCACGGGGGGACAGGGTCTTCTGGCTACACCTTC.

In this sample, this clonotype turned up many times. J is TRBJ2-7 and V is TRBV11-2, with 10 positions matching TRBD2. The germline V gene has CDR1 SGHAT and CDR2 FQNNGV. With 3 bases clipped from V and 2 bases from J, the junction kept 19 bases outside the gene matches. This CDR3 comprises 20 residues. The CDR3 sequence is CASSFRPGSDGTSVTYEQYF. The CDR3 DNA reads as TGTGCCAGCAGCTTTCGCCCCGGGAGTGACGGGACTAGCGTTACCTACGAGCAGTACTTC.

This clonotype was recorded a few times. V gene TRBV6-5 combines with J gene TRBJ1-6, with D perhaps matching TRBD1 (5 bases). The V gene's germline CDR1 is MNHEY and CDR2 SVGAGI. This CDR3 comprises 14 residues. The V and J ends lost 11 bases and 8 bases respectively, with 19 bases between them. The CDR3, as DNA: TGTGCCTGTAGAAAGGGGTGGAACTATTCACCCCTCCACTTT. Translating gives CACRKGWNYSPLHF.

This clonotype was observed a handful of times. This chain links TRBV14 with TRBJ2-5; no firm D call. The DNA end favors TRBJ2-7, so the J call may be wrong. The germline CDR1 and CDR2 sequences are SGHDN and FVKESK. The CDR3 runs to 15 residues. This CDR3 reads CASSPTSAPWNEQYF. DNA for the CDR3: TGTGCCAGCAGCCCTACGTCTGCACCCTGGAACGAGCAGTACTTC.

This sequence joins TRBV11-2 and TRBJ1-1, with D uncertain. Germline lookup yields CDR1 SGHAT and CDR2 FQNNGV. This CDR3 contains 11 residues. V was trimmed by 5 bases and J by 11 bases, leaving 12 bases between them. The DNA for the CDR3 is TGTGCCAGCAGCGATCAGGTGGAGGCTTTCTTT. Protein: CASSDQVEAFF. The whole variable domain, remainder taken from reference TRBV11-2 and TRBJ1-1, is EAGVAQSPRYKIIEKRQSVAFWCNPISGHATLYWYQQILGQGPKLLIQFQNNGVVDDSQLPKDRFSAERLKGVDSTLKIQPAKLEDSAVYLCASSDQVEAFFGQGTRLTVV.

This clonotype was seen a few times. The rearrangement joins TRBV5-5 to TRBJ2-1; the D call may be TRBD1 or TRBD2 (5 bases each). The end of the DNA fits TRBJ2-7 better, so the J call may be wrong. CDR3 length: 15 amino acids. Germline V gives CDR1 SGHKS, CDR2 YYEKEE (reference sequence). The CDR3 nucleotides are TGTGCCAGCAGCTTGTCGTGGGGGTCCTACAATGAGCAGTACTTC. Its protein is CASSLSWGSYNEQYF.

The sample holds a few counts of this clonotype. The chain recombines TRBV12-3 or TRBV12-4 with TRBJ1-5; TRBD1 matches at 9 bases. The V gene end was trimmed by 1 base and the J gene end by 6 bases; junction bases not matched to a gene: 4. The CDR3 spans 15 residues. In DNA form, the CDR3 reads TGTGCCAGCAGTTTAGTAATGGACAGGGGTCAGCCCCAGCATTTT. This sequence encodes CASSLVMDRGQPQHF.